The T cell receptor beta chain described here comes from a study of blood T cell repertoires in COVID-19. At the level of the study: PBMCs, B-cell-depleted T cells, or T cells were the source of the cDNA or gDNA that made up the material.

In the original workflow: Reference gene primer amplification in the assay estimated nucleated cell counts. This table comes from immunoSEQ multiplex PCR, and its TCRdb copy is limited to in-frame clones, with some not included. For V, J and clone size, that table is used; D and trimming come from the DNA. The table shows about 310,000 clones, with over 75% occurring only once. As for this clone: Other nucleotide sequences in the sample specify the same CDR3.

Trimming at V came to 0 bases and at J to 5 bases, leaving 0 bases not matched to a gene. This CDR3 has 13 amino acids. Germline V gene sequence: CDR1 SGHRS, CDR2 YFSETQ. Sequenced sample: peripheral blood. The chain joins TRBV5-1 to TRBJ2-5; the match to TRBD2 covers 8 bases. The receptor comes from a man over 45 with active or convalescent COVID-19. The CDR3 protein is CASSLAGGETQYF. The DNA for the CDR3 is TGCGCCAGCAGCTTGGCGGGGGGGGAGACCCAGTACTTC.